Described below is a single T cell receptor (beta chain) sequence and its context. Its matching antigen is unknown. Trimming at V came to 3 bases and at J to 5 bases, leaving 2 bases not matched to a gene. CDR3 length: 13 amino acids. Germline values: CDR1 SGHDT, CDR2 YYEEEE. These data belong to a study of cytomegalovirus exposure and HLA in healthy donors. On the study more broadly: Around 180 million T cells yielded 90 million to 130 million unique TCR beta sequences, as an earlier analysis found. Points from the study as a whole: Upon later analysis, TCR association rates were observed to vary by HLA locus, being highest for DRB1 and lowest for HLA-C. Equally common other TCR beta chains were less clonally expanded than HLA-associated ones, a later analysis found. Later analysis suggested most CMV-associated TCR beta chains were HLA-restricted.

In the PCR, 60 Vbeta and 13 Jbeta primers were used. The data were produced by immunoSEQ multiplex PCR, yet TCRdb's version contains in-frame clones alone and is incomplete. This sample has about 160,000 clones; roughly four fifths occur once, and the top ten carry over 8.5%. The chain links TRBV5-6 to TRBJ2-3; 8 bases agree with TRBD2. This clonotype was sampled from a man aged 50 to 60 in good health and CMV-seropositive. Sequenced input: PBMCs. The CDR3 sequence: CASSYGGGDTQYF. For the CDR3, the DNA is TGTGCCAGCAGCTACGGGGGGGGAGATACGCAGTATTTT. The whole variable domain, remainder taken from reference TRBV5-6 and TRBJ2-3, is DAGVTQSPTHLIKTRGQQVTLRCSPKSGHDTVSWYQQALGQGPQFIFQYYEEEERQRGNFPDRFSGHQFPNYSSELNVNALLLGDSALYLCASSYGGGDTQYFGPGTRLTVL.